This T cell receptor (beta chain) is from a study of blood T cell repertoires in COVID-19. About the study: Acute and convalescent COVID-19 samples came from the United States, Italy and Spain. The cDNA or gDNA used as material had been derived from T cells, B-cell-depleted T cells, or PBMCs.

The table came from immunoSEQ multiplex PCR; TCRdb's copy has only in-frame clones and leaves some out. The repertoire includes 100,000 or so clones, around 81% of them detected once, and roughly two fifths sits in the top ten. Germline V lookup: CDR1 SGHRS, CDR2 YFSETQ. This CDR3 is built from 17 residues. V shed 2 bases, J shed 1 base, and the junction held 6 bases outside the gene matches. Sequenced input: peripheral blood. The chain joins TRBV5-1 to TRBJ2-6, with TRBD2 identical over 7 bases. The source is a man older than 75 with acute or convalescent COVID-19. This CDR3 is CASSFSGPTSGANVLTF. In DNA, the CDR3 is TGCGCCAGCAGCTTTAGCGGGCCTACTTCTGGGGCCAACGTCCTGACTTTC. Filled out from reference TRBV5-1 and TRBJ2-6, the complete variable domain reads KAGVTQTPRYLIKTRGQQVTLSCSPISGHRSVSWYQQTPGQGLQFLFEYFSETQRNKGNFPGRFSGRQFSNSRSEMNVSTLELGDSALYLCASSFSGPTSGANVLTFGAGSRLTVL.